The 7 T cell receptor beta chains presented below share a single source sample, sequenced in a study of regulatory T cells in long-lasting Graves disease. iRepertoire HTBI primers and Arm-PCR of CDR3 regions built TCR beta libraries. A single record per CDR3 protein comes from TCRdb applying MiXCR to the multiplex PCR reads. Of 410,000 or so distinct CDR3 sequences in the sample, 15% were seen once. The time point was: newly diagnosed GD, antithyroid drugs for less than 3 months. PBMC-derived RNA was used for the TCR library. This sample also belongs to another study, concerning T cells in Graves' hyperthyroidism and ophthalmopathy.

This sample comprised peripheral blood mononuclear cells (PBMCs), obtained at new diagnosis, from a patient treated with antithyroid drugs. The origin of the receptors is a woman aged 30 to 39 with Graves disease.

This clonotype was picked up many times. The chain joins TRBV7-9 to TRBJ1-2; D is undetermined. Germline CDR1 reads SEHNR; CDR2 reads FQNEAQ (reference sequence). CDR3 length equals 14 residues. Trimming pared 5 bases from V and 0 bases from J, leaving 10 bases between. The CDR3 DNA is TGTGCCAGCAGCCGGGAACTTACTAACTATGGCTACACCTTC. It specifies CASSRELTNYGYTF.

This clonotype was found many times. The chain carries TRBV20-1 and TRBJ1-3; D is uncertain. The CDR3 length is 16 residues. The germline V gene has CDR1 DFQATT and CDR2 SNEGSKA (reference sequence). V was shortened by 0 bases and J by 4 bases, with 16 bases between the two germline ends. CDR3 bases: TGCAGTGCTAGAGATCGTATCGAGAGCCCAGGAAACACCATATATTTT. As protein: CSARDRIESPGNTIYF.

CDR3 loop: CASSQSGVGRGFYGYTF. CDR3 sequence (DNA): TGTGCCAGCAGCCAGTCGGGAGTAGGGCGAGGGTTCTATGGCTACACCTTC. The rearrangement uses TRBV3-1 and TRBJ1-2; D remains ambiguous. V was shortened by 3 bases and J by 4 bases, with 21 bases between the two germline ends. Per germline, CDR1 LGHDT and CDR2 YNNKEL (reference sequence). This CDR3 comprises 17 residues. The variable domain in full, completed from reference TRBV3-1 and TRBJ1-2, reads DTAVSQTPKYLVTQMGNDKSIKCEQNLGHDTMYWYKQDSKKFLKIMFSYNNKELIINETVPNRFSPKSPDKAHLNLHINSLELGDSAVYFCASSQSGVGRGFYGYTFGSGTRLTVV.

This clonotype was recorded at least ten times. J is TRBJ2-1 and V is TRBV4-2; 13 bases map to TRBD2. This CDR3 comprises 19 residues. CDR1 is LGHNA and CDR2 is YNFKEQ in the germline V gene. With V trimmed by 1 base and J by 9 bases, 15 bases remained unmatched. The CDR3 nucleotides are TGTGCCAGCAGCCAAGGCGGTGGCGGGGGACTAGCGGGAACGGCTGAGCAGTTCTTC. Its translation: CASSQGGGGGLAGTAEQFF.

This clonotype has a count of ten or more. This chain connects TRBV7-3 to TRBJ2-6; 7 bases match TRBD1. V shed 5 bases and J 4 bases; nucleotides not matched to a gene: 14. This CDR3 is 18 amino acids long. Germline CDR1 reads SGHTA; CDR2 reads FQGTGA. The CDR3 nucleotides read TGTGCCAGCAGCCTATCCGGTGACAGGGAGTCCGGGGCCAACGTCCTGACTTTC. This translates into CASSLSGDRESGANVLTF.

This clonotype has at least ten counts. The V and J genes are TRBV28 and TRBJ1-2, with unresolved D. The CDR3 contains 13 residues. The V end lost 5 bases, the J end lost 2 bases, and 9 bases lay between the germline ends. Germline CDR1 and CDR2: MDHEN and SYDVKM. CDR3 sequence (DNA): TGTGCCAGCAGTCCGCCCCAGAACTATGGCTACACCTTC. It codes for CASSPPQNYGYTF.

There are many counts of this clonotype. One end of the junction does not line up with germline, which may come from a read error. The V gene is TRBV2, the J gene TRBJ2-3, with D perhaps matching TRBD2 (6 bases). The CDR3 spans 14 residues. Germline CDR1 is SNHLY and CDR2 is FYNNEI. The DNA for the CDR3 is TGTGCCAGCAGGGCCGGGACTGTCACATATACGCAGTATTTT. It yields the protein CASRAGTVTYTQYF. The full variable domain, in which reference TRBV2 and TRBJ2-3 provide the parts outside the CDR3, is EPEVTQTPSHQVTQMGQEVILRCVPISNHLYFYWYRQILGQKVEFLVSFYNNEISEKSEIFDDQFSVERPDGSNFTLKIRSTKLEDSAMYFCASRAGTVTYTQYFGPGTRLTVL.